This T cell receptor beta chain emerged from a study of graft-versus-host responses after intestinal transplantation. On the study more broadly: Among the recipients, all got anti-thymocyte globulin induction and then tacrolimus and steroids for approximately 3 years.

The CDR3 spans 14 residues. V dropped 5 bases and J dropped 2 bases, with 13 bases sitting between them. The germline gives CDR1 SGHAT, CDR2 FQDESV (reference sequence). Whole-study results and caveats: In patients with graft-donor T cell macrochimerism, allograft graft-versus-host to host-versus-graft clonal ratios were high. The authors found GvH clones in recipient marrow, some appearing first in ileum or blood.

Points on this clone: Its antigen is unknown.

Here immunoSEQ multiplex PCR was the method, and the copy in TCRdb shows in-frame clones only, minus some. The sample has some 87,000 clones, 92% seen once. Here the sequenced sample was unstimulated CD4+ T cells sorted from spleen or lymph node cells, taken before intestinal transplant. V and J are TRBV11-1 and TRBJ2-7; perhaps TRBD1 as D (8 bases). The TCR sequence derives from a human donor who received an intestinal transplant. The CDR3 DNA reads as TGTGCCAGCAGCCATACAGGGGGGGCCTACGAGCAGTACTTC. Its protein is CASSHTGGAYEQYF. Variable domain in full (rest from reference TRBV11-1 and TRBJ2-7): EAEVAQSPRYKITEKSQAVAFWCDPISGHATLYWYRQILGQGPELLVQFQDESVVDDSQLPKDRFSAERLKGVDSTLKIQPAELGDSAMYLCASSHTGGAYEQYFGPGTRLTVT.